This T cell receptor beta chain comes out of a study of blood T cells in healthy people across ages. Combining a sample-barcoded 5' primer with a J-beta primer mix, a second PCR ran for roughly 6 to 12 cycles. TCRdb reprocessed the 5' RACE reads with MiXCR, giving one entry per CDR3 protein. Here the sample spans 1.4 million to 1.5 million distinct CDR3 sequences, approximately 38% being singletons. The table lists this clonotype with a few counts. The antigen remains unidentified. V lost 6 bases and J lost 9; bases outside the gene matches: 9. This CDR3 is built from 14 residues. The germline V gene encodes CDR1 SEHNR and CDR2 FQNEAQ (reference sequence). Study outcomes and limitations: Bulk PBMC profiling left naive and antigen-experienced comparisons inconclusive. Diversity of TCR beta per million T cells declined in a roughly linear way with age. Higher naive T cell percentage went strongly together with higher TCR beta diversity.

The J gene is TRBJ2-4, the V gene TRBV7-9; 9 bases agree with TRBD1. The source is a woman younger than 30 in good health. The specimen sequenced was blood. CDR3 sequence reads: CASSPGTGTGIQYF. CDR3 in DNA: TGTGCCAGCAGTCCCGGGACAGGGACAGGCATTCAGTACTTC.